Following are 29 T cell receptor beta chains from one sample sequenced in a study of blood T cell repertoires in COVID-19. Clones were read by immunoSEQ multiplex PCR, and TCRdb kept only the in-frame ones, dropping some. Counted here are tens of thousands of clones, about 80% occurring once; the ten biggest clones make up around 19%. The sample comprised peripheral blood. Every receptor here comes from a human donor in a cohort sampled during active COVID-19.

Only a few counts were recorded for this clone. CDR3 residues: CASSLNPGQGVMNTEAFF. The CDR3 coding sequence is TGCGCCAGCAGCTTGAATCCGGGACAGGGGGTCATGAACACTGAAGCTTTCTTT. The chain couples TRBV5-1 to TRBJ1-1; TRBD1 agrees at 11 bases. The length of the CDR3 is 18 residues. V lost 1 base and J lost 0; bases outside the gene matches: 8. CDR1 and CDR2 from the germline V gene are SGHRS and YFSETQ.

This chain joins TRBV5-6 and TRBJ2-7; D not certain. The germline CDR1 and CDR2 sequences are SGHDT and YYEEEE. Trimming removed 0 bases at V and 6 bases at J, with 4 bases between. CDR3 size: 11 residues. CDR3 in amino acids: CASSLAGEQYF. The CDR3 nucleotides are TGTGCCAGCAGCTTGGCGGGCGAGCAGTACTTC.

The chain recombines TRBV5-4 with TRBJ1-6; D not certain. Germline lookup yields CDR1 SGHNT and CDR2 YYREEE (reference sequence). With 4 bases removed from V and 5 bases from J, the gap between germline ends came to 13 bases. This CDR3 comprises 15 residues. This CDR3 reads CASSPAPGNNSPLHF. The DNA of the CDR3 is TGTGCCAGCAGCCCCGCCCCCGGTAATAATTCACCCCTCCACTTT.

The CDR3 DNA reads TGTGCCAGCAGCTTAGCAGCGACGCCCAATCAGCCCCAGCATTTT. Translating it yields CASSLAATPNQPQHF. The rearrangement joins TRBV11-2 to TRBJ1-5, with D hard to call. The CDR3 totals 15 residues. Germline loops: CDR1 SGHAT, CDR2 FQNNGV. Trimming took 1 base from V and 3 from J, leaving 10 bases between them. Full variable domain (remainder filled in from reference TRBV11-2 and TRBJ1-5): EAGVAQSPRYKIIEKRQSVAFWCNPISGHATLYWYQQILGQGPKLLIQFQNNGVVDDSQLPKDRFSAERLKGVDSTLKIQPAKLEDSAVYLCASSLAATPNQPQHFGDGTRLSIL.

The genes are TRBV3-1 (or the pseudogene TRBV3-2) and TRBJ2-3; 10 positions agree with TRBD2. The CDR3 has 17 residues. With V trimmed by 0 bases and J by 2 bases, 5 bases remained unmatched. Germline V gives CDR1 LGHDT, CDR2 YNNKEL (reference sequence). The CDR3 loop reads CASSQEASGGSTDTQYF. CDR3 DNA sequence: TGTGCCAGCAGCCAAGAGGCTAGCGGGGGATCCACAGATACGCAGTATTTT.

This clone was seen once. The chain joins TRBV5-1 to TRBJ2-7; 8 nucleotides line up with TRBD2. This CDR3 has 14 amino acids. V was pared by 3 bases and J by 2 bases, with 4 bases of the junction left unmatched. Germline V gene sequence: CDR1 SGHRS, CDR2 YFSETQ. CDR3 loop: CASSSGGATYEQYF. DNA for the CDR3: TGCGCCAGCAGCTCCGGGGGGGCCACCTACGAGCAGTACTTC.

V gene TRBV5-1 combines with J gene TRBJ1-4; a weak D match, TRBD1 (5 bases). Germline lookup yields CDR1 SGHRS and CDR2 YFSETQ. The CDR3 consists of 15 residues. Trimming left V 3 bases short and J 7 bases short, with 16 bases between. DNA of the CDR3: TGCGCCAGCAGCTGGCGGGGGTATTTGGGTGAAAAACTGTTTTTT. It yields the protein CASSWRGYLGEKLFF. The whole variable domain, filled in from reference TRBV5-1 and TRBJ1-4, reads KAGVTQTPRYLIKTRGQQVTLSCSPISGHRSVSWYQQTPGQGLQFLFEYFSETQRNKGNFPGRFSGRQFSNSRSEMNVSTLELGDSALYLCASSWRGYLGEKLFFGSGTQLSVL.

Written as DNA, the CDR3 is TGTGCCAGCAGCCAAGCACAACCCAGCGGGGGGAGCACAGATACGCAGTATTTT. It is translated as CASSQAQPSGGSTDTQYF. The chain combines TRBV3-1 (or the pseudogene TRBV3-2) with TRBJ2-3; TRBD2 aligns across 9 bases. J was trimmed by 0 bases and V by 1 base; bases with no gene match: 8. Germline V gene data show CDR1 as LGHDT and CDR2 as YNNKEL (reference sequence). The CDR3 loop spans 18 amino acids.

The chain uses TRBV15 and TRBJ1-5, with 10 bases identical to TRBD1. V was pared by 2 bases and J by 4 bases, with 11 bases of the junction left unmatched. CDR3 length: 18 amino acids. CDR1 and CDR2 (germline): LNHNV, YYDKDF (reference sequence). The CDR3 region is CATSRSSGTGVGNQPQHF. For the CDR3, the DNA is TGTGCCACCAGCAGATCATCAGGGACAGGGGTAGGAAATCAGCCCCAGCATTTT.

The V and J genes are TRBV3-1 (or the pseudogene TRBV3-2) and TRBJ1-6; weak D call: TRBD1 (6 bases). Germline V gives CDR1 LGHDT, CDR2 YNNKEL (reference sequence). The CDR3 totals 16 residues. The ends were cut back, 1 base at V and 6 bases at J, with 13 bases in the middle. CDR3 amino acids: CASSQGAGVFNSPLHF. The CDR3, as DNA: TGTGCCAGCAGCCAAGGGGCAGGGGTTTTTAATTCACCCCTCCACTTT.

The chain's CDR3 is CASSISFSYEQYF. The CDR3 DNA sequence: TGTGCCAGTAGTATTTCGTTTAGCTACGAGCAGTACTTC. The chain uses TRBV19 and TRBJ2-7; the D is unclear. There are 13 residues in the CDR3. Germline CDR1 LNHDA, CDR2 SQIVND (reference sequence). Trimming took 3 bases from V and 3 from J, leaving 9 bases between them. Full variable domain (remainder filled in from reference TRBV19 and TRBJ2-7): DGGITQSPKYLFRKEGQNVTLSCEQNLNHDAMYWYRQDPGQGLRLIYYSQIVNDFQKGDIAEGYSVSREKKESFPLTVTSAQKNPTAFYLCASSISFSYEQYFGPGTRLTVT.

The chain employs TRBV4-1 and TRBJ2-7, with D possibly being TRBD2 (6 bases). Trimming cost V 3 bases and J 0 bases, with 15 bases left between them. The CDR3 is 16 amino acids. The germline CDR1 and CDR2 sequences are MGHRA and YSYEKL. CDR3 region: CASSQAAGQHSYEQYF. The CDR3 DNA reads as TGCGCCAGCAGCCAGGCTGCGGGGCAGCACTCCTACGAGCAGTACTTC.

This rearrangement joins TRBV19 to TRBJ2-6; 8 bases align to TRBD1. Germline V lookup: CDR1 LNHDA, CDR2 SQIVND (reference sequence). V lost 5 bases to trimming and J lost 1 base; unmatched junction nucleotides: 10. CDR3 length equals 18 residues. The DNA of the CDR3 is TGTGCCAGTAGTCCCCAAACCTGGACAGGGTCTGGGGCCAACGTCCTGACTTTC. Translating it yields CASSPQTWTGSGANVLTF.

V is TRBV6-6 and J is TRBJ1-2, with D perhaps matching TRBD1 (6 bases). The V gene's germline CDR1 is MNHNY and CDR2 SVGAGI (reference sequence). The germline V and J ends were trimmed by 2 bases and 2 bases, with 15 bases remaining between them. This CDR3 comprises 16 residues. The CDR3 protein is CASSYPGGGGNYGYTF. The CDR3 DNA reads as TGTGCCAGCAGTTACCCCGGGGGCGGGGGGAACTATGGCTACACCTTC.

The chain joins TRBV6-5 to TRBJ2-3, with TRBD2 matching 8 bases. The V segment lost 4 bases and the J segment 6 bases; nucleotides outside the gene matches: 6. Germline CDR1 MNHEY, CDR2 SVGAGI. CDR3 length: 14 amino acids. Here the CDR3 reads CASSSRTSPDTQYF. The CDR3, as DNA: TGTGCCAGCAGTTCACGGACTAGCCCCGATACGCAGTATTTT.

The V call is TRBV6-5, the J call TRBJ2-7; TRBD2 aligns across 8 bases. The V gene's germline CDR1 is MNHEY and CDR2 SVGAGI. The CDR3 is made up of 16 amino acids. Losses at the gene ends were 2 bases for V and 2 bases for J; bases not matched to a gene: 8. For the CDR3, the DNA is TGTGCCAGCAGTTACGGGGTAGCGGGGAACCCCTACGAGCAGTACTTC. Protein product: CASSYGVAGNPYEQYF.

The chain combines TRBV7-6 with TRBJ2-3, with 10 bases fitting TRBD2. The CDR3 covers 17 residues. The ends lost 1 base at V and 6 bases at J; junction bases unmatched: 10. In germline, CDR1 is SGHVS, CDR2 FNYEAQ. CDR3 nucleotides: TGTGCCAGCAGCTTAGTGGGTAGCGGGGGGCGTGTGGATACGCAGTATTTT. It is translated as CASSLVGSGGRVDTQYF.

The chain recombines TRBV12-3 or TRBV12-4 with TRBJ2-7, with 8 bases identical to TRBD1. The CDR3 extends over 12 amino acids. V was clipped by 9 bases and J by 4 bases; unmatched bases: 5. The CDR3 DNA sequence: TGTGCCAGGCAGGGGGCCGGTTACGAGCAGTACTTC. Residues: CARQGAGYEQYF.

The sample holds one count of this clone. This sequence joins TRBV5-6 and TRBJ2-7; D perhaps matches TRBD2 (5 bases). Trimming stripped 2 bases from V and 2 bases from J, with 8 bases between. Germline assignment: CDR1 SGHDT and CDR2 YYEEEE. This CDR3 is 13 amino acids long. The CDR3 loop is CASSLREAYEQYF. CDR3 DNA sequence: TGTGCCAGCAGCTTACGGGAAGCCTACGAGCAGTACTTC.

The V call is TRBV5-1, the J call TRBJ2-7; TRBD1 matches 7 bases. The ends lost 5 bases at V and 4 bases at J; junction bases unmatched: 12. This CDR3 region has 15 residues. Germline V gene sequence: CDR1 SGHRS, CDR2 YFSETQ. CDR3 sequence (DNA): TGCGCCAGCAGTCGGGACAGCCTTCTAGGGTACGAGCAGTACTTC. Translation gives CASSRDSLLGYEQYF. Looking up the rest from reference TRBV5-1 and TRBJ2-7 gives the full variable domain: KAGVTQTPRYLIKTRGQQVTLSCSPISGHRSVSWYQQTPGQGLQFLFEYFSETQRNKGNFPGRFSGRQFSNSRSEMNVSTLELGDSALYLCASSRDSLLGYEQYFGPGTRLTVT.

The count of this clone is one. The chain combines TRBV10-1 with TRBJ2-3, with a tentative D call TRBD2 (6 bases). The CDR3 totals 15 residues. Between the trimmed V and J ends, which lost 6 bases and 0 bases, there was a span of 13 bases. Per the germline V gene, CDR1 is WNHNN and CDR2 is SYGVQD (reference sequence). This chain's CDR3 is CASSPGDSSTDTQYF. The CDR3, as DNA: TGCGCCAGCAGCCCCGGGGACTCAAGCACAGATACGCAGTATTTT.

The J gene is TRBJ2-7, the V gene TRBV2; TRBD2 matches 11 bases. Trimming at V came to 7 bases and at J to 5 bases, leaving 7 bases not matched to a gene. This CDR3 has 14 residues. CDR1 and CDR2 from the germline V gene are SNHLY and FYNNEI. CDR3 nucleotide sequence: TGTGCCAGCACGACGACTAGCGGGGACAACGAGCAGTACTTC. Its protein product is CASTTTSGDNEQYF.

The chain links TRBV7-9 to TRBJ1-1, with D possibly matching TRBD1 (5 bases). This CDR3 is 15 amino acids long. Germline V gene sequence: CDR1 SEHNR, CDR2 FQNEAQ (reference sequence). With 7 bases removed from V and 3 bases from J, the gap between germline ends came to 18 bases. The CDR3 loop is CASTQNEGGDTEAFF. The CDR3 DNA sequence: TGTGCCAGCACCCAAAACGAGGGAGGGGACACTGAAGCTTTCTTT.

V gene TRBV19 combines with J gene TRBJ2-7; 9 positions agree with TRBD2. Germline CDR1 reads LNHDA; CDR2 reads SQIVND (reference sequence). V was pared by 9 bases and J by 3 bases, with 6 bases of the junction left unmatched. The CDR3 loop spans 13 amino acids. The CDR3 loop reads CASRGGAFYEQYF. The CDR3 coding sequence is TGTGCCAGCCGCGGGGGGGCCTTCTACGAGCAGTACTTC.

The V gene is TRBV7-9, the J gene TRBJ2-5; 10 bases align to TRBD1. The germline CDR1 and CDR2 sequences are SEHNR and FQNEAQ (reference sequence). V lost 6 bases and J lost 2; bases outside the gene matches: 15. The CDR3 totals 18 residues. Written as DNA, the CDR3 is TGTGCCAGCAGGGCGCCGGTGACAGGGGGCCGGTATCAAGAGACCCAGTACTTC. Amino acid sequence: CASRAPVTGGRYQETQYF.

The genes are TRBV6-4 and TRBJ1-6; D might be TRBD1 (6 bases). The germline V and J ends were trimmed by 4 bases and 7 bases, with 11 bases remaining between them. CDR1 is MRHNA, CDR2 SNTAGT, per germline. The CDR3 consists of 14 residues. CDR3 nucleotide sequence: TGTGCCAGCAGTGCCACAGGACAGAATTCACCCCTCCACTTT. This encodes CASSATGQNSPLHF.

The chain uses TRBV5-6 and TRBJ2-7; TRBD1 is a possible D gene (6 bases). Germline values: CDR1 SGHDT, CDR2 YYEEEE. The V end lost 1 base, the J end lost 3 bases, and 14 bases lay between the germline ends. CDR3 size: 15 residues. CDR3 sequence reads: CASSLYRDTDYEQYF. DNA of the CDR3: TGTGCCAGCAGCTTGTACCGGGACACCGACTACGAGCAGTACTTC.

The chain joins TRBV28 to TRBJ1-5; maybe TRBD1 (5 bases). This CDR3 region has 14 residues. V lost 2 bases to trimming and J lost 1 base, with 6 bases between them. Germline loops: CDR1 MDHEN, CDR2 SYDVKM. The CDR3 sequence is CASSLGHSNQPQHF. The CDR3 DNA reads TGTGCCAGCAGTTTAGGACACAGCAATCAGCCCCAGCATTTT.

This chain connects TRBV4-3 to TRBJ2-1; TRBD1 might be the D (6 bases). Germline lookup yields CDR1 LGHNA and CDR2 YSLEER. The germline V and J ends were trimmed by 0 bases and 3 bases, with 9 bases remaining between them. The CDR3 extends over 15 amino acids. CDR3 in DNA: TGCGCCAGCAGCCAAGACCAGGGGTTCTACAATGAGCAGTTCTTC. This translates into CASSQDQGFYNEQFF.